This passage covers 25 T cell receptor beta chains from one sample sequenced in a study of T-cell reconstitution after alpha-beta-depleted transplantation in children. Unique molecular identifiers were incorporated when the TCRbeta library was constructed. TCRdb re-derived calls from the PCR reads in MiXCR, one entry per CDR3 protein. The table records approximately 800,000 distinct CDR3 sequences, 15% to 20% of them present only once. This specimen consisted of PBMCs, mostly from graft donor cells, obtained 360 days after TCRalphabeta/CD19-depleted stem cell transplant. These receptors originate from a male patient younger than 18 who had a stem cell transplant for acute lymphoblastic leukemia, so the T cells may come from the graft donor.

This chain connects TRBV5-1 to TRBJ2-5, with TRBD2 matching over 8 bases. Germline CDR1 reads SGHRS; CDR2 reads YFSETQ. The CDR3 is 18 residues long. The junction had 12 bases not matched to a gene; V was cut back by 0 bases and J by 2 bases. The CDR3 DNA reads as TGCGCCAGCAGCTTGGGGATAGCCGGGACTAGGGGACAAGAGACCCAGTACTTC. It is translated as CASSLGIAGTRGQETQYF.

This clonotype was seen more than once but under ten times. This sequence joins TRBV2 and TRBJ2-3, with 7 positions matching TRBD2. V gave up 9 bases and J gave up 0 bases; unmatched junction bases: 6. The CDR3 has 14 amino acids. Germline CDR1 and CDR2: SNHLY and FYNNEI. The CDR3 sequence is CASYGLVSTDTQYF. CDR3 DNA: TGTGCCAGTTACGGACTAGTCAGCACAGATACGCAGTATTTT.

This clonotype was recorded a few times. The chain recombines TRBV19 with TRBJ2-1; 7 bases match TRBD1. Trimming took 6 bases from V and 2 from J; bases not matched to a gene: 4. The CDR3 totals 14 residues. Germline V gene data show CDR1 as LNHDA and CDR2 as SQIVND (reference sequence). Here the CDR3 reads CASSRGQAYNEQFF. The CDR3 nucleotides are TGTGCCAGTAGCCGAGGACAGGCCTACAATGAGCAGTTCTTC.

The sample holds a few counts of this clonotype. The V gene is TRBV7-9, the J gene TRBJ1-1; unclear D gene. The V gene lost 4 bases and the J gene lost 1 base, with 10 bases spanning the gap. The CDR3 loop spans 14 amino acids. The germline V gene encodes CDR1 SEHNR and CDR2 FQNEAQ (reference sequence). The CDR3 here is CASSSPFRNTEAFF. CDR3 coding DNA: TGTGCCAGCAGCTCCCCTTTTCGGAACACTGAAGCTTTCTTT.

This clonotype turned up a few times. The gene calls are TRBV19 and TRBJ2-1; 11 nucleotides agree with TRBD2. The CDR3 loop spans 13 amino acids. V lost 3 bases and J lost 10; bases outside the gene matches: 2. Germline V gene lookup returns CDR1 LNHDA and CDR2 SQIVND (reference sequence). CDR3 bases: TGTGCCAGTAGTATGGGACTAGCGGCAGAGCAGTTCTTC. Protein: CASSMGLAAEQFF.

The table lists this clonotype with a few counts. The chain links TRBV6-5 to TRBJ1-5, with 9 bases identical to TRBD1. V lost 0 bases and J lost 5; bases outside the gene matches: 8. Germline V gene lookup returns CDR1 MNHEY and CDR2 SVGAGI. The CDR3 covers 17 residues. The CDR3 DNA is TGTGCCAGCAGTTACTCGAGAGTACAGGGGGCTTATCAGCCCCAGCATTTT. It translates to CASSYSRVQGAYQPQHF.

The chain couples TRBV5-1 to TRBJ1-6; maybe TRBD1 (6 bases). Germline V CDR1 and CDR2: SGHRS, YFSETQ. Trimming stripped 4 bases from V and 13 bases from J, with 18 bases between. The CDR3 runs 14 residues. In DNA, the CDR3 is TGCGCCAGCAGCGGGACAACAAACGGGGGTCCCCTCCACTTT. This gives the protein CASSGTTNGGPLHF.

This rearrangement joins TRBV5-1 to TRBJ2-1; 13 bases fit TRBD2. Looked up from germline, CDR1 is SGHRS and CDR2 is YFSETQ. With V trimmed by 4 bases and J by 4 bases, 8 bases remained unmatched. This CDR3 comprises 17 residues. The CDR3 loop reads CASSQLLGLAGYNEQFF. The CDR3, as DNA: TGCGCCAGCAGCCAGCTATTGGGACTAGCGGGATACAATGAGCAGTTCTTC. Full variable domain (outside the CDR3, taken from reference TRBV5-1 and TRBJ2-1): KAGVTQTPRYLIKTRGQQVTLSCSPISGHRSVSWYQQTPGQGLQFLFEYFSETQRNKGNFPGRFSGRQFSNSRSEMNVSTLELGDSALYLCASSQLLGLAGYNEQFFGPGTRLTVL.

The chain recombines TRBV29-1 with TRBJ2-2, with 7 bases matching TRBD2. The CDR3 is 14 amino acids. With V trimmed by 4 bases and J by 4 bases, 6 bases remained unmatched. Germline assignment: CDR1 SQVTM and CDR2 ANQGSEA. CDR3 coding DNA: TGCAGCGTTGTTTTGGGGAGGGTCACCGGGGAGCTGTTTTTT. Translated, it gives CSVVLGRVTGELFF.

The V and J genes are TRBV4-2 and TRBJ2-3, with D possibly TRBD2 on 6 matching bases. This CDR3 comprises 14 residues. Trimming shortened V by 5 bases and J by 0 bases, and 9 bases separated the two germline ends. From germline, CDR1 is LGHNA and CDR2 YNFKEQ. Written as DNA, the CDR3 is TGTGCCAGCAGCTGGGACTGGAGCACAGATACGCAGTATTTT. Its translation: CASSWDWSTDTQYF.

The chain joins TRBV12-3 or TRBV12-4 to TRBJ1-4; 8 bases match TRBD1. The CDR3 sequence is 14 residues long. Unmatched junction bases numbered 5, after V lost 6 bases and J lost 5 bases. As DNA, the CDR3 is TGTGCCAGCAGGACACAGGGGGTAAATGAAAAACTGTTTTTT. Translating it yields CASRTQGVNEKLFF.

The chain employs TRBV5-1 and TRBJ1-1, with 8 positions matching TRBD1. Germline CDR1 is SGHRS and CDR2 is YFSETQ. CDR3 length: 16 amino acids. With V trimmed by 2 bases and J by 5 bases, 11 bases remained unmatched. The CDR3, as DNA: TGCGCCAGCAGCTTAACGCCGGGACAGGACTTAACTGAAGCTTTCTTT. Its translation is CASSLTPGQDLTEAFF.

The chain joins TRBV5-1 to TRBJ1-1, with a tentative D call TRBD1 (5 bases). Trimming took off 4 bases at V and 1 base at J, with 17 bases between the two ends. The CDR3 spans 16 residues. CDR1 is SGHRS, CDR2 YFSETQ, per germline. As DNA, the CDR3 is TGCGCCAGCAGCACGGTATACCGGGGCAGGAACACTGAAGCTTTCTTT. Residues: CASSTVYRGRNTEAFF.

The chain combines TRBV5-1 with TRBJ2-2; 8 positions agree with TRBD1. The CDR3 length is 13 residues. Trimming took 5 bases from V and 5 from J; bases not matched to a gene: 2. Germline CDR1 and CDR2: SGHRS and YFSETQ. The CDR3 DNA reads as TGCGCCAGCAGGACAGGGGTAACCGGGGAGCTGTTTTTT. This gives the protein CASRTGVTGELFF.

This chain's CDR3 is CASSEDRLAGSNEQFF. The CDR3 coding sequence is TGTGCCAGCAGTGAAGATCGGCTAGCGGGGTCTAATGAGCAGTTCTTC. J is TRBJ2-1 and V is TRBV2, with TRBD2 matching 9 bases. Unmatched junction bases numbered 8, after V lost 1 base and J lost 7 bases. This CDR3 spans 16 amino acids. The germline gives CDR1 SNHLY, CDR2 FYNNEI.

V usage is TRBV5-1 and J usage is TRBJ1-1; D gene ambiguous. This CDR3 is built from 13 residues. Germline V gene data show CDR1 as SGHRS and CDR2 as YFSETQ. The ends were cut back, 3 bases at V and 4 bases at J, with 10 bases in the middle. CDR3 residues: CASSSLSSTEAFF. The CDR3 DNA follows: TGCGCCAGCAGCTCGCTAAGTAGCACTGAAGCTTTCTTT.

This clonotype was observed at least ten times. The V and J genes are TRBV6-1 and TRBJ2-1; 12 positions agree with TRBD2. Looked up from germline, CDR1 is MNHNS and CDR2 is SASEGT. This CDR3 is built from 14 residues. V shed 11 bases and J 8 bases; nucleotides not matched to a gene: 10. CDR3 DNA sequence: TGTGCCTCGACTAGCGGGGGATCCCGGTATGAGCAGTTCTTC. It specifies CASTSGGSRYEQFF.

This clonotype has only a few counts. The chain recombines TRBV30 with TRBJ2-3, with TRBD1 as a possible D gene (6 bases). CDR1 GTSNPN and CDR2 SVGIG come from the germline V gene (reference sequence). Trimming pared 5 bases from V and 0 bases from J, leaving 12 bases between. The CDR3 length is 14 residues. CDR3 bases: TGTGCCTGGGGCGAAGGACAGAGCACAGATACGCAGTATTTT. Protein sequence: CAWGEGQSTDTQYF.

The V call is TRBV7-9, the J call TRBJ2-5, with TRBD2 as a possible D gene (5 bases). CDR3 length: 15 residues. Deletions cut 5 bases from V and 5 bases from J, with 18 bases between. Germline-derived CDR1 and CDR2 are SEHNR and FQNEAQ (reference sequence). CDR3: CASSRRHNERETQYF. The CDR3 DNA reads as TGTGCCAGCAGCCGCCGACATAACGAGCGGGAGACCCAGTACTTC.

The chain links TRBV24-1 to TRBJ2-1, with D perhaps TRBD1 (6 bases). Trimming shortened V by 4 bases and J by 2 bases, and 11 bases separated the two germline ends. From germline, CDR1 is KGHDR and CDR2 SFDVKD. CDR3 length equals 15 residues. Here the CDR3 reads CATSDPTGPYNEQFF. The CDR3 DNA reads as TGTGCCACCAGTGACCCGACAGGACCCTACAATGAGCAGTTCTTC.

There are many counts of this clonotype. V and J are TRBV29-1 and TRBJ2-7, with D unresolved. Germline V lookup: CDR1 SQVTM, CDR2 ANQGSEA. CDR3 length equals 11 residues. V lost 0 bases to trimming and J lost 3 bases, with 3 bases between them. CDR3 protein: CSVEDSYEQYF. The CDR3, as DNA: TGCAGCGTTGAAGACAGCTACGAGCAGTACTTC.

This clonotype was seen a handful of times. The J gene is TRBJ2-3, the V gene TRBV24-1; D call uncertain. CDR3 length equals 12 residues. Germline V CDR1 and CDR2: KGHDR, SFDVKD. V was pared by 6 bases and J by 8 bases, with 11 bases between. CDR3 sequence (DNA): TGTGCCACCAGTTCCCGTGGGGTTACGCAGTATTTT. The encoded protein is CATSSRGVTQYF.

The V call is TRBV6-6, the J call TRBJ2-1; TRBD1 or TRBD2 may be the D gene (6 bases each). V lost 8 bases and J lost 9, with 14 bases in between. This CDR3 spans 12 amino acids. CDR1 is MNHNY and CDR2 is SVGAGI in the germline V gene (reference sequence). Here the CDR3 reads CASSREGGEQFF. In nucleotides, the CDR3 is TGTGCCAGCTCGCGGGAAGGGGGTGAGCAGTTCTTC.

This clonotype has more than one count but fewer than ten. This chain links TRBV12-3 or TRBV12-4 with TRBJ2-1; the match to TRBD2 covers 8 bases. V lost 6 bases to trimming and J lost 9 bases; unmatched junction nucleotides: 7. This CDR3 has 13 residues. CDR3 amino acids: CASRSQAGAEQFF. The CDR3 DNA reads TGTGCCAGCAGAAGCCAAGCGGGAGCTGAGCAGTTCTTC.

This clonotype has a handful of counts. The chain couples TRBV12-3 or TRBV12-4 to TRBJ2-7, with no clear D. V dropped 6 bases and J dropped 2 bases, with 17 bases sitting between them. CDR3 size: 15 residues. CDR3 sequence reads: CASSSPAQRPYEQYF. CDR3 bases: TGTGCCAGCAGCTCACCCGCCCAGCGTCCCTACGAGCAGTACTTC.